This TCR beta chain is drawn from a study of graft-versus-host responses after intestinal transplantation. Overall study findings and caveats: Recipient marrow held GvH clones, some first seen in ileum or blood.

Repertoires were generated with immunoSEQ multiplex PCR, while TCRdb's copy carries only in-frame clones and drops some. Among approximately 89,000 clones listed, around nine tenths were seen once. The germline V gene has CDR1 SGHVS and CDR2 FQNEAQ. The CDR3 totals 14 residues. Trimming shortened V by 1 base and J by 4 bases, and 10 bases separated the two germline ends. On this clone: As yet, its antigen is unknown.

The chain is built from TRBV7-8 and TRBJ1-1; perhaps TRBD1 as D (5 bases). The TCR comes from a human donor who received an intestinal transplant. Source: unstimulated CD4+ T cells sorted from spleen or lymph node cells, taken before intestinal transplant. The CDR3 coding sequence is TGTGCCAGCAGCTTAGAGGGGATGTTCACTGAAGCTTTCTTT. Translated: CASSLEGMFTEAFF.